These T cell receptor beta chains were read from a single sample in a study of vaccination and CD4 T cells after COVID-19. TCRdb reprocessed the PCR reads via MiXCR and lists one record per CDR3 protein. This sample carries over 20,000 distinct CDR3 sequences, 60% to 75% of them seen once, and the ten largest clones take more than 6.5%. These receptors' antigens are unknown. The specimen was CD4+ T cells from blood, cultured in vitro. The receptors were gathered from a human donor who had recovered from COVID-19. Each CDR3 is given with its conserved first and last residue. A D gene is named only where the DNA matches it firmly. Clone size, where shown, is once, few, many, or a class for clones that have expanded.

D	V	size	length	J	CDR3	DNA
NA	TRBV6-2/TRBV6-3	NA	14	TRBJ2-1	CASSHRVGGDEQFF	TGTGCCAGCAGCCACAGGGTGGGTGGGGATGAGCAGTTCTTC
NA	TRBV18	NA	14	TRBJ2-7	CASSSSPRDYEQYF	TGTGCCAGCTCCTCGTCCCCCAGGGACTACGAGCAGTACTTC
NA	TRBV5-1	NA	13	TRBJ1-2	CASSLTASHGYTF	TGCGCCAGCAGCCTGACGGCTAGCCATGGCTACACCTTC
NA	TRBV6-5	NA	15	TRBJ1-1	CASSYSGGRSTEAFF	TGTGCCAGCAGTTACTCGGGGGGGCGTAGCACTGAAGCTTTCTTT
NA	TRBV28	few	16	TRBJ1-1	CASTPTAGARNTEAFF	TGTGCCAGCACCCCTACGGCAGGGGCCCGGAACACTGAAGCTTTCTTT
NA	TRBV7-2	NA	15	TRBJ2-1	CASSLVRGSYNEQFF	TGTGCCAGCAGCTTAGTAAGGGGGTCCTACAATGAGCAGTTCTTC
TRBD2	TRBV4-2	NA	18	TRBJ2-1	CASSQGGTSGKNYNEQFF	TGTGCCAGCAGCCAAGGGGGGACTAGCGGGAAAAACTACAATGAGCAGTTCTTC
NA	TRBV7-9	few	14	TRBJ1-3	CASSLAGSGNTIYF	TGTGCCAGCAGCTTAGCAGGGTCCGGAAACACCATATATTTT
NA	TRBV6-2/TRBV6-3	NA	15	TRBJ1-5	CASLRGKYSNQPQHF	TGTGCCAGCCTCAGGGGTAAATATAGCAATCAGCCCCAGCATTTT
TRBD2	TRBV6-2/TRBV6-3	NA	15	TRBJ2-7	CASSYSKGPGGEQYF	TGTGCCAGCAGTTACTCGAAGGGCCCGGGGGGGGAGCAGTACTTC
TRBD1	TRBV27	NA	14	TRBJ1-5	CASKPTGAAGAQHF	TGTGCCAGCAAACCTACAGGGGCCGCAGGGGCCCAGCATTTT
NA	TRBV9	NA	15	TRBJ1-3	CASSVQGGAGNTIYF	TGTGCCAGCAGCGTGCAAGGTGGGGCTGGAAACACCATATATTTT
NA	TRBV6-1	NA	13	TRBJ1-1	CASSPPTGTEAFF	TGTGCCAGCAGCCCCCCTACGGGCACTGAAGCTTTCTTT
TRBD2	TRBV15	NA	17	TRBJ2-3	CATSRGPEREAGDTQYF	TGTGCCACCAGCAGAGGTCCCGAGCGGGAGGCCGGGGATACGCAGTATTTT
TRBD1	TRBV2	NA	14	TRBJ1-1	CASSYRGRNTEAFF	TGTGCCAGCAGTTACAGGGGGAGGAACACTGAAGCTTTCTTT
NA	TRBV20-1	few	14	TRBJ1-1	CSATQDRLNTEAFF	TGCAGTGCTACCCAGGACCGGCTGAACACTGAAGCTTTCTTT
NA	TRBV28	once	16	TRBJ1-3	CASSFSGRVSGNTIYF	TGTGCCAGCAGTTTCTCAGGGAGGGTCTCTGGAAACACCATATATTTT
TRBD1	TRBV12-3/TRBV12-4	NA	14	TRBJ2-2	CASSRDRAHLGLFF	TGTGCCAGCAGTAGGGACAGAGCCCACCTAGGGCTGTTTTTT
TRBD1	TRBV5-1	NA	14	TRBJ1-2	CASSPRTGDYGYTF	TGCGCCAGCAGCCCCCGGACAGGGGACTATGGCTACACCTTC
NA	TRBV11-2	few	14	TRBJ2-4	CASSLLLAKNIQYF	TGTGCCAGCAGCCTGCTCTTAGCCAAAAACATTCAGTACTTC
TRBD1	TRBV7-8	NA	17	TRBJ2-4	CASSRAQATGAKNIQYF	TGTGCCAGCAGTAGGGCCCAGGCGACAGGGGCGAAAAACATTCAGTACTTC
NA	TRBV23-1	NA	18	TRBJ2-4	CASSRGGRKGPPKNIQYF	TGCGCCAGCAGTCGAGGGGGACGTAAAGGCCCACCAAAAAACATTCAGTACTTC
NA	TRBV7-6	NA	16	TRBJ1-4	CASSTLGGSTNEKLFF	TGTGCCAGCAGCACCCTCGGGGGGTCGACTAATGAAAAACTGTTTTTT
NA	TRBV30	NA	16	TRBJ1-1	CAWRPGGSPMNTEAFF	TGTGCCTGGAGGCCAGGTGGCAGCCCAATGAACACTGAAGCTTTCTTT
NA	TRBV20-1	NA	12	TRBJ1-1	CSARERVAEAFF	TGCAGTGCTAGAGAAAGGGTTGCTGAAGCTTTCTTT